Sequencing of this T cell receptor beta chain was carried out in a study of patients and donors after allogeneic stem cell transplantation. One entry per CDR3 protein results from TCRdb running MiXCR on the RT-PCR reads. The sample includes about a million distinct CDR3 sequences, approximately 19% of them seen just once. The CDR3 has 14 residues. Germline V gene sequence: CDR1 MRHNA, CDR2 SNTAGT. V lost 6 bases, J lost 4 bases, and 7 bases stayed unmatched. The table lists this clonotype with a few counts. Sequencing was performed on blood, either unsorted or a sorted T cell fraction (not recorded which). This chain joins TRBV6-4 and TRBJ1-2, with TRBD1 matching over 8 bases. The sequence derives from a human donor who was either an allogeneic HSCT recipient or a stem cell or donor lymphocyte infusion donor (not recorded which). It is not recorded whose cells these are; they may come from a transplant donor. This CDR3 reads CASRINRGGYGYTF. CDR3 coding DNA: TGTGCCAGCAGGATAAACAGGGGGGGCTATGGCTACACCTTC.